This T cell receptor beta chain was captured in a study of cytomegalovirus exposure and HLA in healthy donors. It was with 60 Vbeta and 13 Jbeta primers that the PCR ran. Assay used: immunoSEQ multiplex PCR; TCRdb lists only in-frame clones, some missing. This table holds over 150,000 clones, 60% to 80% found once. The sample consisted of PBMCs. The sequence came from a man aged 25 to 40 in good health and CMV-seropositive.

The CDR3 sequence: CASSLTGGVNSPLHF. The CDR3 coding sequence is TGTGCCAGCAGTTTGACAGGGGGCGTTAATTCACCCCTCCACTTT. V usage is TRBV6-5 and J usage is TRBJ1-6, with 10 bases that match TRBD1. V was pared by 4 bases and J by 6 bases, with 3 bases of the junction left unmatched. The CDR3 runs 15 residues. The germline V gene encodes CDR1 MNHEY and CDR2 SVGAGI.